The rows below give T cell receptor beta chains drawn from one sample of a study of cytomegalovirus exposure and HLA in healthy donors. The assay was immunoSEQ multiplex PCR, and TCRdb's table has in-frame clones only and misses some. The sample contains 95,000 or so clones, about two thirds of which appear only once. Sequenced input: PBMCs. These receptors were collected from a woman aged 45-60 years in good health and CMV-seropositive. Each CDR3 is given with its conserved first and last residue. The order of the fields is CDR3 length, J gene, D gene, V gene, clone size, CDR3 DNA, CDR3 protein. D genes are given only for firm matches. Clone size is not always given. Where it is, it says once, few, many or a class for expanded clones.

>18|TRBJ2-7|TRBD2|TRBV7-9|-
TGTGCCAGCAGCTTAGTTGGCTCCAGGCTAGCGGGGCGCTACGAGCAGTACTTC
CASSLVGSRLAGRYEQYF
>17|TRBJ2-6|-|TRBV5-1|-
TGCGCCAGCAGCCCGCTAGACAGGATCGCTGGGGCCAACGTCCTGACTTTC
CASSPLDRIAGANVLTF
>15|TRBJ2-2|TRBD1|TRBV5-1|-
TGCGCCAGCAGCAACCGACAGGGGGCTTTCGGGGAGCTGTTTTTT
CASSNRQGAFGELFF
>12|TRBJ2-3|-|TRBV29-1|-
TGCAGCGTTGATGAGGCGAGCGGTACGCAGTATTTT
CSVDEASGTQYF
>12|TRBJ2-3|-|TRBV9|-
TGTGCCAGCGGTGGTAGTACAGATACGCAGTATTTT
CASGGSTDTQYF
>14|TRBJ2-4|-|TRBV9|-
TGTGCCAGCAGCGTAGAACAGGGTGGAAACATTCAGTACTTC
CASSVEQGGNIQYF
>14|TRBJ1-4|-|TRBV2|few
TGTGCCAGCACCCGAACGGGGAGGAATGAAAAACTGTTTTTT
CASTRTGRNEKLFF
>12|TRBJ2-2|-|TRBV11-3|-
TGTGCCAGCAGCATACAGAACGGGGAGCTGTTTTTT
CASSIQNGELFF
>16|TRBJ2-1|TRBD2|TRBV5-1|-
TGCGCCAGCAGCTCCCCTCCTAGCGGTTCCTACAATGAGCAGTTCTTC
CASSSPPSGSYNEQFF
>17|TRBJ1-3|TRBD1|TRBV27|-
TGTGCCAGCAGTTTATCCCCGGGACAGGGGTCTGGAAACACCATATATTTT
CASSLSPGQGSGNTIYF
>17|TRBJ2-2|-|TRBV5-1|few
TGCGCCAGCAGCTTGGCCAGGTTGTCGGAGGACACCGGGGAGCTGTTTTTT
CASSLARLSEDTGELFF
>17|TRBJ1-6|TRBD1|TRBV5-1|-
TGCGCCAGCAGCTTGGACACGGGACAGGGTCGGGTTATGCCCCTCCACTTT
CASSLDTGQGRVMPLHF
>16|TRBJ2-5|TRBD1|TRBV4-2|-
TGTGCCAGCAGCCAAGGGCCGGGACAGGTGGTCGGGGAGCAGTACTTC
CASSQGPGQVVGEQYF
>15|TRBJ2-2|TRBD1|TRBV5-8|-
TGTGCCAGCACGACCGGCAGGGGGTTCACCGGGGAGCTGTTTTTT
CASTTGRGFTGELFF
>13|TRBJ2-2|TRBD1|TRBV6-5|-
TGTGCCAGCAGTTACGAGGGACAGGGGGAGCTGTTTTTT
CASSYEGQGELFF
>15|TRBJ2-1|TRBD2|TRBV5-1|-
TGCGCCAGCAGTATTGGGTCTAGCGGGCACAATGAGCAGTTCTTC
CASSIGSSGHNEQFF
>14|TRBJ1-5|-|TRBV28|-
TGTGCCGGGTCTCCAGGTTATAGCAATCAGCCCCAGCATTTT
CAGSPGYSNQPQHF
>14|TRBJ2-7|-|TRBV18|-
TGTGCCAGCTCTCTCGGGATAGCCATCTACGAGCAGTACTTC
CASSLGIAIYEQYF
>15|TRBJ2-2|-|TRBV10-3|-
TGTGCCATCGCGGAGGCCGGTGGGGACACCGGGGAGCTGTTTTTT
CAIAEAGGDTGELFF
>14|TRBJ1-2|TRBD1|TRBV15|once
TGTGCCACCAGCAGGGCAGGGGGGAGGTATGGCTACACCTTC
CATSRAGGRYGYTF
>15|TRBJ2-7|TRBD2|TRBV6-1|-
TGTGCCAGCAGAGAGCCGGGACTAGCGGCCTACGAGCAGTACTTC
CASREPGLAAYEQYF
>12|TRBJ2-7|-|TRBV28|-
TGTGCCAGCAGCCCGCTTAGACAGGCGCAGTACTTC
CASSPLRQAQYF
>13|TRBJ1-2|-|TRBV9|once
-
CASSVGQGARWTF
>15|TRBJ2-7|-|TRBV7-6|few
TGTGCCAGCAGCCCCCGCTTACAGGCAACCTACGAGCAGTACTTC
CASSPRLQATYEQYF
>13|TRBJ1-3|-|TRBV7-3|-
TGTGCCAGCAGCCTAGGGGCTGGAAACACCATATATTTT
CASSLGAGNTIYF
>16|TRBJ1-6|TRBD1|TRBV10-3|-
TGTGCCATCAGTGAGTACAACAGGGGTTTGGATTCACCCCTCCACTTT
CAISEYNRGLDSPLHF
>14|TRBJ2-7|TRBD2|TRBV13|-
TGTGCCAGCAGCACGCGGACTAGCGGTTACGAGCAGTACTTC
CASSTRTSGYEQYF
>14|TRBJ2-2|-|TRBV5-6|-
TGTGCCAGCAGCTTGCACCGGGACACCGGGGAGCTGTTTTTT
CASSLHRDTGELFF
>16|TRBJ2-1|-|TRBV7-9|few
TGTGCCAGCAGCTCCAAATTAGGGGCGGGGAAGGATGAGCAGTTCTTC
CASSSKLGAGKDEQFF
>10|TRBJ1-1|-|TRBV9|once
TGTGCCAGCAGCCCCTCGTTGGCTTTCTTT
CASSPSLAFF
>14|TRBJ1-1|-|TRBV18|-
TGTGCCAGCTCTCAAATCAGGGATACAACTGAAGCTTTCTTT
CASSQIRDTTEAFF
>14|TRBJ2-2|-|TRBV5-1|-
TGCGCCAGCAGCTCCCCAGGGTTGACCGGGGAGCTGTTTTTT
CASSSPGLTGELFF
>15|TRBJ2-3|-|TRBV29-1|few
TGCAGCGTTCTGGCGTGGGGGGATACCACAGATACGCAGTATTTT
CSVLAWGDTTDTQYF
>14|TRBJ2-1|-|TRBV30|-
TGTGCCGTGAGCGGGTCCTCGACCTACAATGAGCAGTTCTTC
CAVSGSSTYNEQFF
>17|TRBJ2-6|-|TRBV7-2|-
TGTGCCAGCAGCTTGGCGGGTACCCGCTCTGGGGCCAACGTCCTGACTTTC
CASSLAGTRSGANVLTF